Following are 30 T cell receptor beta chains from one sample sequenced in a study of T-cell reconstitution after alpha-beta-depleted transplantation in children. This sample's TCRbeta library carried unique molecular identifier barcodes. Via MiXCR, TCRdb re-called the PCR reads, giving one row per CDR3 protein. The sample comprises 240,000 or so distinct CDR3 sequences, more than 10% of which are singletons, and over 2.5% rests with the top ten. This material consisted of PBMCs from the stem cell graft donor, taken from the stem cell graft. The receptors originated from a human donor who donated a stem cell graft to a child with acute lymphoblastic leukemia.

This clonotype was counted at least ten times. V gene TRBV29-1 combines with J gene TRBJ2-3; possible D gene TRBD1, 7 bases. CDR1 is SQVTM, CDR2 ANQGSEA, per germline. This CDR3 has 15 residues. Trimming took off 6 bases at V and 2 bases at J, with 18 bases between the two ends. DNA for the CDR3: TGCAGCGTGGGGGCACAGGGGAGGATCACAGATACGCAGTATTTT. Protein: CSVGAQGRITDTQYF.

As to this clonotype: This could be a read error, since a much larger clone is one nucleotide away. The chain links TRBV2 to TRBJ1-2, with D uncertain. The CDR3 runs to 15 residues. From germline, CDR1 is SNHLY and CDR2 FYNNEI. CDR3 bases: TGTGCCAGCAGTGTAGACATCTTCACTAGCTATGGCTACCCCTTC. Translating it yields CASSVDIFTSYGYPF. The entire variable domain, with the rest obtained from reference TRBV2 and TRBJ1-2, is as follows: EPEVTQTPSHQVTQMGQEVILRCVPISNHLYFYWYRQILGQKVEFLVSFYNNEISEKSEIFDDQFSVERPDGSNFTLKIRSTKLEDSAMYFCASSVDIFTSYGYPFGSGTRLTVV.

The CDR3 spells CASSPAGGADTQYF. CDR3 in DNA: TGTGCCAGCAGCCCGGCCGGCGGGGCAGATACGCAGTATTTT. This chain links TRBV28 with TRBJ2-3; TRBD2 is a possible D gene (6 bases). The CDR3 sequence is 14 residues long. CDR1 is MDHEN and CDR2 is SYDVKM in the germline V gene. The V end was cut by 6 bases, the J end by 4 bases, with 14 bases between.

This clonotype has at least ten counts. The chain joins TRBV12-3 or TRBV12-4 to TRBJ2-5; TRBD2 might be the D (6 bases). The germline V and J ends were trimmed by 3 bases and 4 bases, with 12 bases remaining between them. CDR3 size: 14 residues. The CDR3, as DNA: TGTGCCAGCAGTTTCGACGGGAGAGGAGAGACCCAGTACTTC. Translated: CASSFDGRGETQYF.

V and J are TRBV6-5 and TRBJ1-5; perhaps TRBD1 as D (5 bases). The V gene's germline CDR1 is MNHEY and CDR2 SVGAGI. The CDR3 totals 14 residues. V gave up 4 bases and J gave up 8 bases, with 15 bases separating them. The CDR3 bases are TGTGCCAGCAGTTCAGACAGTCCCAAGGAGCCCCAGCATTTT. Its translation is CASSSDSPKEPQHF.

This clonotype came up many times. The rearrangement joins TRBV6-5 to TRBJ1-2; D is ambiguous. V lost 4 bases to trimming and J lost 4 bases, with 16 bases between them. This CDR3 has 15 residues. Germline CDR1 MNHEY, CDR2 SVGAGI. The CDR3 bases are TGTGCCAGCAGTTCCTCTATACGACATATCTATGGCTACACCTTC. It translates to CASSSSIRHIYGYTF.

This clonotype was seen many times. The J gene is TRBJ2-7, the V gene TRBV27; no firm D call. From germline, CDR1 is MNHEY and CDR2 SMNVEV (reference sequence). Trimming took 0 bases from V and 7 from J, leaving 10 bases between them. There are 13 residues in the CDR3. The CDR3, as DNA: TGTGCCAGCAGTTTATCGATCGTGGATGAGCAGTACTTC. Its protein product is CASSLSIVDEQYF.

This clonotype was counted at least ten times. The chain couples TRBV4-3 to TRBJ1-6, with TRBD1 as a possible D gene (6 bases). In germline, CDR1 is LGHNA, CDR2 YSLEER. The V end lost 3 bases, the J end lost 5 bases, and 11 bases lay between the germline ends. The CDR3 loop spans 15 amino acids. Here the CDR3 reads CASSHLTGHNSPLHF. Written as DNA, the CDR3 is TGCGCCAGCAGCCACCTGACAGGCCATAATTCACCCCTCCACTTT.

The gene calls are TRBV12-3 or TRBV12-4 and TRBJ2-2; 7 bases are a match to TRBD2. CDR3 length: 14 amino acids. Germline trimming cut 6 bases from V and 6 bases from J; bases unmatched to any gene: 7. CDR3 loop: CASRPGGGSGELFF. CDR3 sequence (DNA): TGTGCCAGCAGACCCGGGGGAGGGTCCGGGGAGCTGTTTTTT.

This clonotype was counted between two and nine times. The chain links TRBV19 to TRBJ2-7; TRBD2 is a possible D gene (5 bases). The V and J ends lost 1 base and 3 bases respectively, with 10 bases between them. The CDR3 has 14 amino acids. The germline V gene has CDR1 LNHDA and CDR2 SQIVND (reference sequence). CDR3: CASSIGGRDYEQYF. The CDR3 DNA follows: TGTGCCAGTAGTATAGGAGGGCGAGACTACGAGCAGTACTTC. Variable domain in full (rest from reference TRBV19 and TRBJ2-7): DGGITQSPKYLFRKEGQNVTLSCEQNLNHDAMYWYRQDPGQGLRLIYYSQIVNDFQKGDIAEGYSVSREKKESFPLTVTSAQKNPTAFYLCASSIGGRDYEQYFGPGTRLTVT.

CDR3 nucleotide sequence: TGTGCCACCAGCAGAGATCCAGGCCAGCCCCAGCATTTT. This translates into CATSRDPGQPQHF. V gene TRBV15 combines with J gene TRBJ1-5; D unresolved. CDR3 length: 13 residues. The V end lost 0 bases, the J end lost 7 bases, and 7 bases lay between the germline ends. From germline, CDR1 is LNHNV and CDR2 YYDKDF (reference sequence).

This clonotype was recorded many times. The CDR3 loop reads CASSLAGGVDEQFF. The CDR3 bases are TGTGCCAGCAGCTTAGCTGGGGGTGTGGATGAGCAGTTCTTC. V usage is TRBV7-6 and J usage is TRBJ2-1; D might be TRBD1 or TRBD2, each matching 5 bases. The germline V gene encodes CDR1 SGHVS and CDR2 FNYEAQ. This CDR3 is built from 14 residues. Deletions cut 0 bases from V and 8 bases from J, with 11 bases between.

The table lists this clonotype with many counts. This chain connects TRBV5-1 to TRBJ2-1; 7 bases map to TRBD2. This CDR3 is built from 16 residues. J was trimmed by 9 bases and V by 0 bases; bases with no gene match: 12. Per germline, CDR1 SGHRS and CDR2 YFSETQ. The chain's CDR3 is CASSLERLAVGPEQFF. CDR3 bases: TGCGCCAGCAGCTTGGAACGTCTAGCGGTGGGCCCTGAGCAGTTCTTC.

The count of this clonotype is one. A much larger clonotype is one base distant, so this may be a read error. The chain links TRBV28 to TRBJ2-7; TRBD1 matches at 9 bases. With V trimmed by 4 bases and J by 9 bases, 4 bases remained unmatched. The CDR3 spans 12 residues. Germline values: CDR1 MDHEN, CDR2 SYDVKM. CDR3 region: CASSSGTGRQYF. For the CDR3, the DNA is TGTGCCAGCAGTTCAGGGACAGGGCGGCAGTACTTC. Full variable domain (missing parts from reference TRBV28 and TRBJ2-7): DVKVTQSSRYLVKRTGEKVFLECVQDMDHENMFWYRQDPGLGLRLIYFSYDVKMKEKGDIPEGYSVSREKKERFSLILESASTNQTSMYLCASSSGTGRQYFGPGTRLTVT.

This clonotype was seen at least ten times. The rearrangement links TRBV7-9 to TRBJ2-7; D unclear. CDR3 length: 14 amino acids. CDR1 SEHNR and CDR2 FQNEAQ come from the germline V gene (reference sequence). V shed 5 bases and J shed 4 bases, with 15 bases lying between them. DNA of the CDR3: TGTGCCAGCAGCCCTGACGCGGCACCTTACGAGCAGTACTTC. Residues: CASSPDAAPYEQYF.

There are many counts of this clonotype. The CDR3 is CATTRRGGSSDVSTGELFF. CDR3 nucleotides: TGTGCCACCACCCGACGCGGGGGCAGTTCTGATGTGTCCACCGGGGAGCTGTTTTTT. This sequence joins TRBV27 and TRBJ2-2; D might be TRBD2 (7 bases). Trimming removed 10 bases at V and 4 bases at J, with 31 bases between. Germline V gene sequence: CDR1 MNHEY, CDR2 SMNVEV (reference sequence). CDR3 length: 19 residues.

The sample holds many counts of this clonotype. The J gene is TRBJ2-4, the V gene TRBV28, with D perhaps TRBD2 (6 bases). With 7 bases removed from V and 8 bases from J, the gap between germline ends came to 12 bases. CDR3 size: 12 residues. Germline V gene sequence: CDR1 MDHEN, CDR2 SYDVKM. CDR3 amino acids: CASTRDSDIQYF. As DNA, the CDR3 is TGTGCCAGCACCCGGGACTCAGACATTCAGTACTTC.

In its sample, this clonotype was seen a few times. CDR3 region: CSARGGGADTQYF. The CDR3 DNA follows: TGCAGTGCTCGGGGGGGAGGGGCAGATACGCAGTATTTT. The chain is built from TRBV20-1 and TRBJ2-3, with TRBD2 identical over 8 bases. CDR3 length equals 13 residues. CDR1 is DFQATT, CDR2 SNEGSKA, per germline (reference sequence). J gave up 4 bases and V 5 bases, and 5 bases lay outside the gene matches.

This clonotype was counted many times. V is TRBV29-1 and J is TRBJ2-5, with a weak D call TRBD2 (7 bases). The CDR3 has 14 residues. V lost 4 bases, J lost 5 bases, and 17 bases lay in between. Per the germline V gene, CDR1 is SQVTM and CDR2 is ANQGSEA. The CDR3 is CSVVGGARRETQYF. For the CDR3, the DNA is TGCAGCGTTGTGGGGGGGGCGCGACGGGAGACCCAGTACTTC.

This clonotype occurred many times. V gene TRBV11-2 combines with J gene TRBJ1-1, with a weak D call TRBD1 (5 bases). The CDR3 spans 14 residues. Germline V gene lookup returns CDR1 SGHAT and CDR2 FQNNGV. V lost 1 base and J lost 11, with 17 bases in between. The CDR3 sequence: CASSLASGHQGAFF. CDR3 in DNA: TGTGCCAGCAGCTTAGCGTCAGGCCACCAGGGCGCTTTCTTT.

This clonotype was recorded a few times. J is TRBJ1-6 and V is TRBV20-1; 8 bases are shared with TRBD1. The CDR3 totals 15 residues. The J segment lost 9 bases and the V segment lost 5 bases, leaving 12 bases of the junction unmatched. Germline V gene data show CDR1 as DFQATT and CDR2 as SNEGSKA (reference sequence). DNA for the CDR3: TGCAGTGCTTCCCTGACAGGGGAAGGTAGTTCACCCCTCCACTTT. The encoded protein is CSASLTGEGSSPLHF.

This clonotype showed up many times. V gene TRBV2 combines with J gene TRBJ2-2, with D possibly being TRBD1 (5 bases). The V end was cut by 2 bases, the J end by 2 bases, with 9 bases between. Germline V lookup: CDR1 SNHLY, CDR2 FYNNEI. The CDR3 covers 15 residues. The CDR3 DNA sequence: TGTGCCAGCAGTGAACGACAGATTAACACCGGGGAGCTGTTTTTT. Its translation: CASSERQINTGELFF. Supplemented by reference TRBV2 and TRBJ2-2, the full variable domain reads EPEVTQTPSHQVTQMGQEVILRCVPISNHLYFYWYRQILGQKVEFLVSFYNNEISEKSEIFDDQFSVERPDGSNFTLKIRSTKLEDSAMYFCASSERQINTGELFFGEGSRLTVL.

This rearrangement joins TRBV7-2 to TRBJ2-7; possible D gene TRBD2, 6 bases. V was clipped by 0 bases and J by 0 bases, with 9 bases between them. CDR1 is SGHTA and CDR2 is FQGNSA in the germline V gene. CDR3 length equals 15 residues. This CDR3 reads CASSLAPGDSYEQYF. CDR3 DNA: TGTGCCAGCAGCTTAGCGCCGGGGGACTCCTACGAGCAGTACTTC. Drawing the rest from reference TRBV7-2 and TRBJ2-7, the complete variable domain is GAGVSQSPSNKVTEKGKDVELRCDPISGHTALYWYRQSLGQGLEFLIYFQGNSAPDKSGLPSDRFSAERTGGSVSTLTIQRTQQEDSAVYLCASSLAPGDSYEQYFGPGTRLTVT.

This clonotype was counted ten times or more. The chain joins TRBV24-1 to TRBJ1-2, with D possibly matching TRBD1 (5 bases). Trimming cost V 6 bases and J 4 bases, with 23 bases left between them. The CDR3 runs to 17 residues. The germline V gene encodes CDR1 KGHDR and CDR2 SFDVKD. In DNA form, the CDR3 reads TGTGCCACCAGTAGCGACCGAAGGGGTTTAGTTTTCTATGGCTACACCTTC. It translates to CATSSDRRGLVFYGYTF.

This clonotype was seen ten or more times. This chain uses TRBV3-1 with TRBJ2-3, with 12 bases fitting TRBD2. Germline values: CDR1 LGHDT, CDR2 YNNKEL (reference sequence). The trim removed 5 bases at V and 6 bases at J, leaving 9 bases unmatched. CDR3 length: 16 residues. CDR3 protein: CASSKRLAGERDTQYF. The CDR3 DNA reads TGTGCCAGCAGCAAACGACTAGCGGGAGAGAGGGATACGCAGTATTTT.

The chain couples TRBV3-1 to TRBJ1-6; D not certain. Trimming pared 3 bases from V and 10 bases from J, leaving 19 bases between. Per the germline V gene, CDR1 is LGHDT and CDR2 is YNNKEL (reference sequence). CDR3 length equals 16 residues. CDR3 nucleotides: TGTGCCAGCAGCCACGGAGAGGGTTCAGTGAGATCACCCCTCCACTTT. Translated, it gives CASSHGEGSVRSPLHF.

This clonotype was seen repeatedly, ten times or more. The chain employs TRBV5-1 and TRBJ2-1, with TRBD2 identical over 9 bases. The CDR3 sequence is 14 residues long. Looked up from germline, CDR1 is SGHRS and CDR2 is YFSETQ. V was clipped by 1 base and J by 15 bases; unmatched bases: 11. The CDR3 loop is CASSLWASGVDPFF. CDR3 coding DNA: TGCGCCAGCAGCTTGTGGGCTAGCGGGGTTGATCCGTTCTTC.

This clonotype was found many times. The chain links TRBV5-4 to TRBJ1-1; tentative D call: TRBD1 (6 bases). This CDR3 is built from 15 residues. Germline V CDR1 and CDR2: SGHNT, YYREEE (reference sequence). V lost 4 bases to trimming and J lost 1 base, with 14 bases between them. The CDR3 coding sequence is TGTGCCAGCAGCGGACGGACAGAAAAGAACACTGAAGCTTTCTTT. Its protein product is CASSGRTEKNTEAFF.

This clonotype was detected many times. The genes are TRBV18 and TRBJ2-1; 7 bases align to TRBD2. The CDR3 sequence is 16 residues long. Germline values: CDR1 KGHSH, CDR2 LQKENI. The V gene end was trimmed by 3 bases and the J gene end by 4 bases; junction bases not matched to a gene: 9. The CDR3 DNA follows: TGTGCCAGCTCACCCGTTCCTAGCGGAAATTACAATGAGCAGTTCTTC. It is translated as CASSPVPSGNYNEQFF. Complete variable domain (other parts from reference TRBV18 and TRBJ2-1): NAGVMQNPRHLVRRRGQEARLRCSPMKGHSHVYWYRQLPEEGLKFMVYLQKENIIDESGMPKERFSAEFPKEGPSILRIQQVVRGDSAAYFCASSPVPSGNYNEQFFGPGTRLTVL.

Ten or more counts support this clonotype. J is TRBJ2-1 and V is TRBV20-1, with TRBD2 matching over 13 bases. The V and J ends lost 1 base and 2 bases, in that order; junction bases with no gene match: 5. Germline lookup yields CDR1 DFQATT and CDR2 SNEGSKA (reference sequence). This CDR3 has 17 amino acids. DNA for the CDR3: TGCAGTGCTAGAGTACTAGCGGGAGGGATTACCTACAATGAGCAGTTCTTC. This codes for CSARVLAGGITYNEQFF.